The clone carrying this T cell receptor (beta chain) was picked up a small number of times. Its specificity is unknown. Profiling relied on immunoSEQ multiplex PCR, and the TCRdb table lists in-frame clones only, not all of them. The table includes about 350,000 clones, roughly 84% detected once. The sample comes from a study of Ad26.COV2.S vaccination and SARS-CoV-2 variants. Findings and limits, study-wide: Marked by substantial breadth, spike-specific CD8+ and CD4+ T cell responses were reportedly seen after vaccination. From the TCR breadth and depth analyses, total T cell responses may have been underestimated.

Treatment given: some 19 received Ad26.COV2.S at low or high dose, single or two shots; roughly 5 received placebo; per-sample allocation not given. On day 63 after the first injection, vaccine and placebo recipients gave samples. Sequencing used peripheral blood, obtained in a trial of Ad26.COV2.S vaccine versus placebo. The receptor was isolated from a person between 18 and 65 years old who received the Ad26.COV2.S COVID-19 vaccine or a placebo.

The CDR3 coding sequence is TGTGCCATCAGTGAAAATCGCGCCGAGCAGTACTTC. Protein product: CAISENRAEQYF. The V gene is TRBV10-3, the J gene TRBJ2-7; D call uncertain. There are 12 residues in the CDR3. The ends were cut back, 3 bases at V and 6 bases at J, with 9 bases in the middle. The germline V gene encodes CDR1 ENHRY and CDR2 SYGVKD.